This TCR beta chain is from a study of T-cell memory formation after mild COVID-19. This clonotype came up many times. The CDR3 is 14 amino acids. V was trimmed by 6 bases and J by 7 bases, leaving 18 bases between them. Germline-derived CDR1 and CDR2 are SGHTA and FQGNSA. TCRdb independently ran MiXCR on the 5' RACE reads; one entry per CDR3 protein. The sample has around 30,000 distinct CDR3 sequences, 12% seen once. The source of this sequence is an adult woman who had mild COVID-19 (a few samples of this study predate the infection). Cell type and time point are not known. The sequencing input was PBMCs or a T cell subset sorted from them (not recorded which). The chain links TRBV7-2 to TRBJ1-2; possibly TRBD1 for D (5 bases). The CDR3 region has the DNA TGTGCCAGCAGTCAGTCCAGGGATTCGGGTGGCTACACCTTC. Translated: CASSQSRDSGGYTF.